Presented here are 22 T cell receptor beta chains from one specimen sequenced in a study of identical twins listed by TCRdb under 2016. Library generation was performed with 5' RACE. The sequencer was an Illumina HiSeq 2000. TCRdb redid the processing of the public reads, applying fastp at Q25 and MiXCR, and retained in-frame beta chains. Each CDR3 protein appears once, grouped with its most common genes and DNA. This sample has around 450,000 distinct CDR3 sequences in its table, and approximately 15% of those were observed once. The top ten clonotypes cover more than 0.5% of the sample. The same specimen was also included in a second study, on yellow fever vaccine responses in identical twins.

The sequenced material came from CD4+ T cells sorted from blood. These receptors all stem from a woman in her late teens or twenties in good health.

This clonotype was detected ten times or more. The CDR3 spells CASSDRVGPTSTDTQYF. The CDR3 DNA reads as TGCGCCAGCAGCGATAGAGTTGGACCAACTAGCACAGATACGCAGTATTTT. The chain has TRBV5-1 and TRBJ2-3; D unresolved. From germline, CDR1 is SGHRS and CDR2 YFSETQ. The ends were cut back, 4 bases at V and 0 bases at J, with 18 bases in the middle. This CDR3 region has 17 residues.

Only a few counts were recorded for this clonotype. The chain is built from TRBV25-1 and TRBJ2-7; 11 positions agree with TRBD2. Looked up from germline, CDR1 is MGHDK and CDR2 is SYGVNS. Unmatched junction bases numbered 5, after V lost 4 bases and J lost 3 bases. This CDR3 is built from 15 residues. CDR3 region: CASSASSGRVYEQYF. CDR3 DNA sequence: TGTGCCAGCAGTGCAAGTAGCGGGAGGGTCTACGAGCAGTACTTC.

The V gene is TRBV29-1, the J gene TRBJ2-2; the match to TRBD1 covers 8 bases. The V and J ends lost 6 bases and 7 bases, in that order; junction bases with no gene match: 10. Germline assignment: CDR1 SQVTM and CDR2 ANQGSEA. The CDR3 has 14 amino acids. CDR3 protein: CSVDGQGRNGELFF. In nucleotides, the CDR3 is TGCAGCGTGGACGGACAGGGTAGGAACGGGGAGCTGTTTTTT.

The CDR3: CASTDAAGSGANVLTF. The DNA for the CDR3 is TGTGCCAGCACCGATGCAGCGGGCTCTGGGGCCAACGTCCTGACTTTC. The J gene is TRBJ2-6, the V gene TRBV28, with TRBD2 as a possible D gene (6 bases). This CDR3 has 16 amino acids. The germline V gene encodes CDR1 MDHEN and CDR2 SYDVKM. The V end was cut by 7 bases, the J end by 0 bases, with 13 bases between.

This clonotype was counted at least ten times. The rearrangement joins TRBV12-3 or TRBV12-4 to TRBJ1-1; D is possibly TRBD1 (5 bases). V was cut by 8 bases and J by 5 bases, with 18 bases left in between. This CDR3 region has 14 residues. The CDR3 spells CASGPRGRGTEAFF. The CDR3 nucleotides read TGTGCCAGCGGGCCCCGGGGCAGAGGGACTGAAGCTTTCTTT.

The genes are TRBV7-8 and TRBJ2-5, with a possible D match to TRBD1 (6 bases). There are 14 residues in the CDR3. V was clipped by 5 bases and J by 3 bases, with 13 bases between them. Germline assignment: CDR1 SGHVS and CDR2 FQNEAQ. The CDR3: CASSGRTAEETQYF. Here the CDR3 DNA reads TGTGCCAGCAGCGGACGGACAGCCGAAGAGACCCAGTACTTC.

This clonotype occurred a few times. The chain recombines TRBV11-3 with TRBJ2-1; D ambiguous. Germline CDR1 SGHNT, CDR2 YENEEA. The CDR3 contains 13 residues. Trimming took 6 bases from V and 15 from J, leaving 21 bases between them. CDR3 bases: TGTGCCAGCAGTCCGAATGAGGCCGACGAACTGTTCTTC. Amino acids: CASSPNEADELFF.

The chain employs TRBV20-1 and TRBJ2-5; D might be TRBD1 or TRBD2, each matching 5 bases. The CDR3 sequence is 13 residues long. Trimming took 1 base from V and 0 from J, leaving 6 bases between them. Per germline, CDR1 DFQATT and CDR2 SNEGSKA (reference sequence). CDR3 in amino acids: CSARAGHQETQYF. The CDR3 DNA sequence: TGCAGTGCTAGAGCGGGACACCAAGAGACCCAGTACTTC.

The V and J genes are TRBV5-6 and TRBJ2-2; the D gene is possibly TRBD1 (6 bases). Trimming left V 1 base short and J 6 bases short, with 10 bases between. The CDR3 runs to 14 residues. CDR1 SGHDT and CDR2 YYEEEE come from the germline V gene. CDR3 coding DNA: TGTGCCAGCAGCTTGAACAGGGAGTCCGGGGAGCTGTTTTTT. It encodes CASSLNRESGELFF.

The chain is built from TRBV9 and TRBJ2-2, with D possibly TRBD1 on 5 matching bases. The germline V and J ends were trimmed by 4 bases and 4 bases, with 8 bases remaining between them. This CDR3 is built from 13 residues. The germline gives CDR1 SGDLS, CDR2 YYNGEE. The DNA of the CDR3 is TGTGCCAGCAGCACGACAGTCACCGGGGAGCTGTTTTTT. Its translation: CASSTTVTGELFF.

The V and J genes are TRBV28 and TRBJ2-1; 7 nucleotides match TRBD2. CDR1 is MDHEN and CDR2 is SYDVKM in the germline V gene. The CDR3 is 14 residues long. The V segment lost 3 bases and the J segment 3 bases; nucleotides outside the gene matches: 2. The CDR3 coding sequence is TGTGCCAGCAGTTTTGCGGGGGACTACAATGAGCAGTTCTTC. This sequence encodes CASSFAGDYNEQFF. Filled out from reference TRBV28 and TRBJ2-1, the complete variable domain reads DVKVTQSSRYLVKRTGEKVFLECVQDMDHENMFWYRQDPGLGLRLIYFSYDVKMKEKGDIPEGYSVSREKKERFSLILESASTNQTSMYLCASSFAGDYNEQFFGPGTRLTVL.

This clonotype has ten or more counts. The gene calls are TRBV14 and TRBJ2-1, with TRBD2 matching 11 bases. Germline V gives CDR1 SGHDN, CDR2 FVKESK. The trim removed 2 bases at V and 4 bases at J, leaving 4 bases unmatched. The CDR3 runs 16 residues. CDR3 DNA: TGTGCCAGCAGCCAACTAGCGGGAGGATCGTACAATGAGCAGTTCTTC. This translates into CASSQLAGGSYNEQFF.

The chain has TRBV18 and TRBJ2-7; 8 bases are a match to TRBD1. V lost 3 bases and J lost 3; bases outside the gene matches: 4. The CDR3 has 14 amino acids. The germline CDR1 and CDR2 sequences are KGHSH and LQKENI. CDR3 DNA: TGTGCCAGCTCACCGGGACAGGTTGTCTACGAGCAGTACTTC. Translated: CASSPGQVVYEQYF.

This chain joins TRBV29-1 and TRBJ2-3; the D gene is possibly TRBD2 (6 bases). Germline CDR1 reads SQVTM; CDR2 reads ANQGSEA. This CDR3 spans 15 amino acids. Trimming took 1 base from V and 2 from J, leaving 13 bases between them. The CDR3 nucleotides are TGCAGCGTTGAAGGCGGGATGGAGGCCACAGATACGCAGTATTTT. This gives the protein CSVEGGMEATDTQYF.

In its sample, this clonotype was seen once. This chain uses TRBV5-1 with TRBJ2-7; maybe TRBD1 (5 bases). The CDR3 runs to 15 residues. Germline-derived CDR1 and CDR2 are SGHRS and YFSETQ. Trimming took off 1 base at V and 1 base at J, with 12 bases between the two ends. CDR3 sequence reads: CASSLRQQPSYEQYF. The CDR3 region has the DNA TGCGCCAGCAGCTTGAGACAGCAACCATCCTACGAGCAGTACTTC.

This chain links TRBV20-1 with TRBJ2-1; D not certain. The CDR3 loop spans 12 amino acids. The V gene's germline CDR1 is DFQATT and CDR2 SNEGSKA (reference sequence). Between the trimmed V and J ends, which lost 5 bases and 5 bases, there was a span of 10 bases. The CDR3 bases are TGCAGTGCTTTAGACCCTAACAATGAGCAGTTCTTC. Its protein product is CSALDPNNEQFF.

The chain uses TRBV10-3 and TRBJ2-7, with D possibly matching TRBD2 (5 bases). CDR3 length: 14 amino acids. Germline V gene lookup returns CDR1 ENHRY and CDR2 SYGVKD. The V and J ends lost 3 bases and 2 bases respectively, with 11 bases between them. The CDR3 protein is CAISDGGPPYEQYF. CDR3 DNA sequence: TGTGCCATCAGTGATGGCGGGCCCCCCTACGAGCAGTACTTC.

This clonotype was recorded a few times. The chain is built from TRBV5-1 and TRBJ1-1, with D possibly TRBD1 on 5 matching bases. Germline V CDR1 and CDR2: SGHRS, YFSETQ. V gave up 4 bases and J gave up 1 base, with 14 bases separating them. The CDR3 runs 15 residues. The CDR3 protein is CASSPEGTANTEAFF. The CDR3 coding sequence is TGCGCCAGCAGCCCAGAGGGGACGGCGAACACTGAAGCTTTCTTT.

The J gene is TRBJ2-2, the V gene TRBV20-1, with 9 nucleotides matching TRBD2. With V trimmed by 0 bases and J by 0 bases, 8 bases remained unmatched. Germline V gene lookup returns CDR1 DFQATT and CDR2 SNEGSKA (reference sequence). The CDR3 spans 18 residues. CDR3 in amino acids: CSARDFQSGGSNTGELFF. CDR3 bases: TGCAGTGCTAGAGATTTTCAGAGCGGGGGGTCGAACACCGGGGAGCTGTTTTTT.

This clonotype was detected a few times. The chain employs TRBV5-1 and TRBJ2-7; D is unresolved. Deletions cut 0 bases from V and 2 bases from J, with 21 bases between. The CDR3 has 18 amino acids. Germline V gives CDR1 SGHRS, CDR2 YFSETQ. The CDR3 reads CASSLVGFRQLGPYEQYF. CDR3 bases: TGCGCCAGCAGCTTGGTCGGGTTTCGTCAGCTGGGCCCCTACGAGCAGTACTTC.

This clonotype has just a few counts. The CDR3 sequence is CASSQGQGFETQYF. In DNA, the CDR3 is TGTGCCAGCAGCCAGGGACAGGGTTTTGAGACCCAGTACTTC. This chain joins TRBV12-3 or TRBV12-4 and TRBJ2-5; 9 bases match TRBD1. This CDR3 spans 14 amino acids. V was pared by 6 bases and J by 5 bases, with 7 bases of the junction left unmatched.

This clonotype was counted between two and nine times. Compared with germline, one end of the junction differs, possibly owing to a read error. The chain uses TRBV3-1 and TRBJ2-1; a possible D gene is TRBD2 (6 bases). The CDR3 is made up of 15 amino acids. Germline CDR1 and CDR2: LGHDT and YNNKEL (reference sequence). The CDR3 region is CASRQAGLTYNEQFF. CDR3 coding DNA: TGTGCCAGCAGACAAGCGGGTTTAACCTACAATGAGCAGTTCTTC.